Listed here are 18 T cell receptor beta chains from one sample, sequenced in a study of T cells in Graves' hyperthyroidism and ophthalmopathy. TCR beta CDR3 region amplification was performed from RNA transcripts. The HTBI set primed first-round TCR CDR3 RT-PCR. TCRdb fed the multiplex PCR reads into MiXCR, producing one record per CDR3 protein. The data show around 600,000 distinct CDR3 sequences, with about 14% seen just once and roughly 7% held by the top ten. Sequenced material: blood. The receptors derive from a young woman with Graves' ophthalmopathy.

This clonotype was counted a few times. The CDR3 loop is CASSSGQGASDTQYF. For the CDR3, the DNA is TGTGCCAGCAGCTCTGGACAGGGGGCGTCAGATACGCAGTATTTT. The chain links TRBV7-2 to TRBJ2-3; TRBD1 aligns across 11 bases. There are 15 residues in the CDR3. The trim removed 4 bases at V and 4 bases at J, leaving 4 bases unmatched. The germline V gene encodes CDR1 SGHTA and CDR2 FQGNSA.

This clonotype appeared many times. This chain joins TRBV28 and TRBJ2-7; weak D call: TRBD1 (7 bases). Germline CDR1 reads MDHEN; CDR2 reads SYDVKM. Between the trimmed V and J ends, which lost 5 bases and 3 bases, there was a span of 14 bases. CDR3 length equals 14 residues. The CDR3 coding sequence is TGTGCCAGCAGTGGAGGGACAGCCGGCTACGAGCAGTACTTC. Amino acid sequence: CASSGGTAGYEQYF.

This clonotype was counted between two and nine times. V is TRBV28 and J is TRBJ1-3; D is undetermined. Germline CDR1 MDHEN, CDR2 SYDVKM. Trimming pared 4 bases from V and 7 bases from J, leaving 14 bases between. This CDR3 has 14 amino acids. The DNA for the CDR3 is TGTGCCAGCAGTTCCGAATTCCGTCTGAACACCATATATTTT. Its protein product is CASSSEFRLNTIYF.

This sequence joins TRBV15 and TRBJ2-7; D possibly corresponds to TRBD2 (5 bases). Trimming pared 0 bases from V and 0 bases from J, leaving 12 bases between. The CDR3 has 16 amino acids. Germline CDR1 is LNHNV and CDR2 is YYDKDF (reference sequence). Here the CDR3 reads CATSRDRRGSSYEQYF. The CDR3 DNA sequence: TGTGCCACCAGCAGAGATCGTCGTGGGAGCTCCTACGAGCAGTACTTC.

This clonotype occurred many times. V and J are TRBV28 and TRBJ2-7; D gene ambiguous. Per the germline V gene, CDR1 is MDHEN and CDR2 is SYDVKM. Trimming removed 4 bases at V and 2 bases at J, with 15 bases between. This CDR3 is built from 15 residues. CDR3 sequence reads: CASSSPPAVTYEQYF. CDR3 bases: TGTGCCAGCAGTTCCCCACCTGCAGTAACCTACGAGCAGTACTTC. The full variable domain, its missing parts supplied by reference TRBV28 and TRBJ2-7, is DVKVTQSSRYLVKRTGEKVFLECVQDMDHENMFWYRQDPGLGLRLIYFSYDVKMKEKGDIPEGYSVSREKKERFSLILESASTNQTSMYLCASSSPPAVTYEQYFGPGTRLTVT.

This clonotype was picked up a small number of times. This CDR3 reads CASSGLAGGRGNEQFF. The CDR3 nucleotides are TGTGCCAGTAGCGGACTAGCGGGAGGGCGAGGGAATGAGCAGTTCTTC. The chain has TRBV19 and TRBJ2-1, with 15 nucleotides matching TRBD2. The V and J ends lost 6 bases and 7 bases, in that order; junction bases with no gene match: 7. CDR3 length equals 16 residues. Germline assignment: CDR1 LNHDA and CDR2 SQIVND (reference sequence).

Concerning this clonotype itself: This may be a read error: a much more frequent sequence differs by one nucleotide. Without the conserved terminal phenylalanine or tryptophan, this CDR3 likely stems from a read error. The chain recombines TRBV7-8 with TRBJ2-7; 8 bases match TRBD2. The V segment lost 5 bases and the J segment 0 bases; nucleotides outside the gene matches: 15. CDR1 and CDR2 (germline): SGHVS, FQNEAQ. CDR3 size: 18 residues. In DNA, the CDR3 is TGTGCCAGCAGCCGCTCCCCGGGAGGGCAAAGGGCCTCCTACGAGCAGTACTTA. Amino acids: CASSRSPGGQRASYEQYL.

This clonotype was seen at least ten times. The chain recombines TRBV6-2 or TRBV6-3 with TRBJ2-1; TRBD2 matches 9 bases. The CDR3 contains 17 residues. Germline V lookup: CDR1 MNHEY, CDR2 SVGEGT. V lost 2 bases and J lost 7; bases outside the gene matches: 12. CDR3 in DNA: TGTGCCAGCAGTTACGTCTTTAGCGGGAGAGGGGTGAATGAGCAGTTCTTC. Amino acids: CASSYVFSGRGVNEQFF.

This clonotype showed up many times. An end of the junction differs from the germline gene, which may be a read error. The chain has TRBV19 and TRBJ2-1, with 11 bases that match TRBD2. CDR1 is LNHDA, CDR2 SQIVND, per germline (reference sequence). This CDR3 has 15 amino acids. CDR3 loop: CASSIAGGPYNEQFF. CDR3 in DNA: TGTGCCAGCAGTATAGCGGGAGGGCCCTACAATGAGCAGTTCTTC.

This clonotype was recorded many times. V and J are TRBV9 and TRBJ2-1; D possibly corresponds to TRBD2 (6 bases). CDR3 length: 17 amino acids. From germline, CDR1 is SGDLS and CDR2 YYNGEE. Trimming removed 0 bases at V and 5 bases at J, with 18 bases between. The CDR3: CASSVGRRERIDNEQFF. The DNA of the CDR3 is TGTGCCAGCAGCGTAGGGCGTCGGGAGAGGATAGACAATGAGCAGTTCTTC. The full variable domain, in which reference TRBV9 and TRBJ2-1 provide the parts outside the CDR3, is DSGVTQTPKHLITATGQRVTLRCSPRSGDLSVYWYQQSLDQGLQFLIQYYNGEERAKGNILERFSAQQFPDLHSELNLSSLELGDSALYFCASSVGRRERIDNEQFFGPGTRLTVL.

This clonotype was found many times. The chain joins TRBV12-3 or TRBV12-4 to TRBJ2-2, with D unresolved. V lost 6 bases and J 3 bases, leaving 5 bases between the germline ends. This CDR3 is built from 12 residues. The CDR3 reads CASRPDTGELFF. The CDR3 DNA reads as TGTGCCAGCAGACCAGACACCGGGGAGCTGTTTTTT.

Many counts were recorded for this clonotype. The chain employs TRBV2 and TRBJ2-5; TRBD1 might be the D (7 bases). Looked up from germline, CDR1 is SNHLY and CDR2 is FYNNEI. Trimming shortened V by 6 bases and J by 5 bases, and 16 bases separated the two germline ends. The CDR3 covers 14 residues. The CDR3 region has the DNA TGTGCCAGCAGAAGGGACAGCGCGGGGGAGACCCAGTACTTC. This translates into CASRRDSAGETQYF.

This clonotype was recorded at least ten times. The genes are TRBV20-1 and TRBJ1-5; no clear D. Germline V gene lookup returns CDR1 DFQATT and CDR2 SNEGSKA (reference sequence). V was clipped by 0 bases and J by 0 bases, with 9 bases between them. The CDR3 consists of 15 residues. The CDR3 coding sequence is TGCAGTGCTAGAGATGAGGCTTATAGCAATCAGCCCCAGCATTTT. This gives the protein CSARDEAYSNQPQHF.

This rearrangement joins TRBV19 to TRBJ2-5, with unresolved D. The CDR3 runs to 14 residues. Germline CDR1 is LNHDA and CDR2 is SQIVND (reference sequence). Trimming removed 3 bases at V and 1 base at J, with 9 bases between. The CDR3 DNA reads TGTGCCAGTAGTATCGCCGCTTCCCAAGAGACCCAGTACTTC. Translated, it gives CASSIAASQETQYF. Full variable domain (rest looked up from reference TRBV19 and TRBJ2-5): DGGITQSPKYLFRKEGQNVTLSCEQNLNHDAMYWYRQDPGQGLRLIYYSQIVNDFQKGDIAEGYSVSREKKESFPLTVTSAQKNPTAFYLCASSIAASQETQYFGPGTRLLVL.

The sample holds many counts of this clonotype. The chain uses TRBV5-8 and TRBJ2-3; the match to TRBD2 covers 12 bases. This CDR3 region has 16 residues. The germline V gene encodes CDR1 SGHTS and CDR2 YDEGEE. V was pared by 4 bases and J by 2 bases, with 5 bases of the junction left unmatched. CDR3 loop: CASSPGLAGHTDTQYF. The CDR3 DNA is TGTGCCAGCAGCCCCGGACTAGCGGGACACACAGATACGCAGTATTTT. The full variable domain, in which reference TRBV5-8 and TRBJ2-3 provide the parts outside the CDR3, is EAGVTQSPTHLIKTRGQQATLRCSPISGHTSVYWYQQALGLGLQFLLWYDEGEERNRGNFPPRFSGRQFPNYSSELNVNALELEDSALYLCASSPGLAGHTDTQYFGPGTRLTVL.

This clonotype was observed a handful of times. The V and J genes are TRBV7-6 and TRBJ2-5, with 8 bases aligning to TRBD1. In germline, CDR1 is SGHVS, CDR2 FNYEAQ. V trimming: 1 base; J trimming: 3 bases; junction bases outside the gene matches: 10. The CDR3 is 17 amino acids. In DNA, the CDR3 is TGTGCCAGCAGCTTAGAGGTGACAGGGGCATCCGAAGAGACCCAGTACTTC. This codes for CASSLEVTGASEETQYF.

This clonotype was seen ten or more times. The rearrangement joins TRBV7-2 to TRBJ2-7, with 13 bases fitting TRBD2. CDR1 is SGHTA and CDR2 is FQGNSA in the germline V gene. This CDR3 comprises 13 residues. Trimming cost V 5 bases and J 12 bases; bases outside gene matches: 7. The CDR3 coding sequence is TGTGCCAGCAGCCAGCCCGGACTAGCGGGAGCGTACTTC. This sequence encodes CASSQPGLAGAYF.

This clonotype was recorded many times. DNA for the CDR3: TGTGCCTGGAGTGTACTTAGCGAGCAGTACTTC. This codes for CAWSVLSEQYF. This rearrangement joins TRBV30 to TRBJ2-7; no reliable D call. Trimming took 0 bases from V and 6 from J, leaving 6 bases between them. Germline V gene lookup returns CDR1 GTSNPN and CDR2 SVGIG (reference sequence). The CDR3 totals 11 residues. Filled out from reference TRBV30 and TRBJ2-7, the complete variable domain reads SQTIHQWPATLVQPVGSPLSLECTVEGTSNPNLYWYRQAAGRGLQLLFYSVGIGQISSEVPQNLSASRPQDRQFILSSKKLLLSDSGFYLCAWSVLSEQYFGPGTRLTVT.